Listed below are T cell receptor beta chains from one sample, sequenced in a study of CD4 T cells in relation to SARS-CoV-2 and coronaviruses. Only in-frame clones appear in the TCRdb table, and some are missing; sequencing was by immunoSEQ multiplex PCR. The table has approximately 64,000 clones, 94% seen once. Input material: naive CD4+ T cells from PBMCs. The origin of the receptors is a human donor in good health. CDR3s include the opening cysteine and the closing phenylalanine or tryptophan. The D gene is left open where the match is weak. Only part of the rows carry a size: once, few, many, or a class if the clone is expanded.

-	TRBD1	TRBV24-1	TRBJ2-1	CATSGASGQSYNEQFF	TGTGCCACCAGCGGCGCGTCGGGACAGTCCTACAATGAGCAGTTCTTC
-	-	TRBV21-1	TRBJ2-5	CASSKVTSQETQYF	TGTGCCAGCAGCAAAGTAACCAGCCAAGAGACCCAGTACTTC
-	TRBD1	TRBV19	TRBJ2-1	CASSRDRANNEQFF	TGTGCCAGTAGCCGGGACAGGGCGAACAATGAGCAGTTCTTC
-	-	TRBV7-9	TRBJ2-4	CASSPRDSGLAKNIQYF	TGTGCCAGCAGCCCAAGAGACAGTGGACTAGCCAAAAACATTCAGTACTTC
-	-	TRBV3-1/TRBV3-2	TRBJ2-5	CASSLRRETQYF	TGTGCCAGCAGCCTAAGACGGGAGACCCAGTACTTC
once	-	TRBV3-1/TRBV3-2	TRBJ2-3	CASSQLDTQYF	TGTGCCAGCAGCCAATTGGATACGCAGTATTTT
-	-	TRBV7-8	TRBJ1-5	CASSVRTVESQHF	TGTGCCAGCAGTGTCCGGACGGTGGAGTCCCAGCATTTT
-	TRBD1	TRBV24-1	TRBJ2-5	CATSEPGTVGETQYF	TGTGCCACCAGTGAGCCCGGGACAGTAGGAGAGACCCAGTACTTC
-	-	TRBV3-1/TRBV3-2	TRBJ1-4	CASSQDTLELFF	TGTGCCAGCAGCCAAGATACCTTGGAACTGTTTTTT
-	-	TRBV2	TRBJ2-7	CASSTPSRGAVGHEQYF	TGTGCCAGCAGCACCCCCTCCCGCGGAGCGGTTGGCCACGAGCAGTACTTC
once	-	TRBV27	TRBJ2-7	CASSLKAGSAYEQYF	TGTGCCAGCAGTTTAAAGGCAGGGTCTGCCTACGAGCAGTACTTC
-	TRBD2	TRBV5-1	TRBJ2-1	CASSFTHSGGSSYNEQFF	TGCGCCAGCAGCTTTACACATAGCGGGGGGAGCTCCTACAATGAGCAGTTCTTC
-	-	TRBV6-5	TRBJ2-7	CASSTGSSYEQYF	TGTGCCAGCAGTACCGGGAGCTCCTACGAGCAGTACTTC
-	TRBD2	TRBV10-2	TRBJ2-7	CASSRWEGDYEQYF	TGCGCCAGCAGTCGGTGGGAGGGAGATTACGAGCAGTACTTC
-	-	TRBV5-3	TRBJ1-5	CARSYRVDQPQHF	TGTGCCAGAAGCTATAGGGTAGATCAGCCCCAGCATTTT
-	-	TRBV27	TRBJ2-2	CASSRVDNTGELFF	TGTGCCAGCAGTCGGGTTGATAACACCGGGGAGCTGTTTTTT
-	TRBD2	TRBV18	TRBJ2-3	CASSPFEREVLYF	TGTGCCAGCTCACCCTTTGAGCGGGAGGTGCTGTATTTT
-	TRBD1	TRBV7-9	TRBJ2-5	CASSLAGGNQETQYF	TGTGCCAGCAGCTTAGCAGGGGGCAACCAAGAGACCCAGTACTTC
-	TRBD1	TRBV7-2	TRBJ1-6	CASSAYGTGISPLHF	TGTGCCAGCAGCGCATACGGGACAGGGATATCACCCCTCCACTTT
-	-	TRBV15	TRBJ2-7	CATSETRVSYEQYF	TGTGCCACCAGCGAGACCAGGGTTTCCTACGAGCAGTACTTC
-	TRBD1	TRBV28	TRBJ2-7	CASSDRVRTYEQYF	TGTGCCAGCAGCGACAGGGTCCGCACCTACGAGCAGTACTTC
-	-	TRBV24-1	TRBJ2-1	CATSDRGDTSYNEQFF	TGTGCCACCAGTGATAGGGGGGACACCTCCTACAATGAGCAGTTCTTC
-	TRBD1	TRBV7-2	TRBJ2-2	CASSFNRGDTGELFF	TGTGCCAGCAGCTTCAACAGGGGGGACACCGGGGAGCTGTTTTTT
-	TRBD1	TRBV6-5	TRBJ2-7	CASRTGQGNYEQYF	TGTGCCAGCAGAACCGGACAGGGAAATTACGAGCAGTACTTC
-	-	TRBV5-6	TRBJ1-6	CASSQNAGTYNSPLHF	TGTGCCAGCAGCCAAAACGCAGGGACCTATAATTCACCCCTCCACTTT
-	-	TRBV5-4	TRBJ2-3	CAFSGGSRTDTQYF	TGTGCCTTTTCTGGGGGATCCCGCACAGATACGCAGTATTTT
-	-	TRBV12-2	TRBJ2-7	CASRLVYEQYF	TGTGCAAGTCGCTTAGTATACGAGCAGTACTTC
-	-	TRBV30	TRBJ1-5	CAWSGQNQPQHF	TGTGCCTGGAGCGGACAGAATCAGCCCCAGCATTTT
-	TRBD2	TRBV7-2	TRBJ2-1	CASSVTSASSYNEQFF	TGTGCCAGCAGCGTAACTAGCGCCAGCTCCTACAATGAGCAGTTCTTC
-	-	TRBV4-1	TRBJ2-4	CASSQDPPGEVEAKNIQYF	TGCGCCAGCAGCCAAGATCCACCAGGGGAAGTTGAGGCCAAAAACATTCAGTACTTC
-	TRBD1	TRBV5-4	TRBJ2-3	CASSPAFRGLDPRTDTQYF	TGTGCCAGCAGCCCGGCTTTCAGGGGGCTAGACCCACGCACAGATACGCAGTATTTT
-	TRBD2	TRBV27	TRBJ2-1	CASSLMQRLAGNNEQFF	TGTGCCAGCAGTTTAATGCAACGGCTAGCGGGGAACAATGAGCAGTTCTTC
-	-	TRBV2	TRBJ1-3	CASSVGNTIYF	TGTGCCAGCAGTGTCGGAAACACCATATATTTT
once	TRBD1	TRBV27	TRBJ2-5	CASSLDRGREETQYF	TGTGCCAGCAGCTTGGACAGGGGGCGAGAGGAGACCCAGTACTTC
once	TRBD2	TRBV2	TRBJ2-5	CASNLAGGTQETQYF	TGTGCCAGCAACCTAGCGGGAGGAACCCAAGAGACCCAGTACTTC
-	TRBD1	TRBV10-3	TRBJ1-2	CAISDRLGQGASGYTF	TGTGCCATCAGTGATAGGTTGGGACAGGGGGCTTCAGGCTACACCTTC
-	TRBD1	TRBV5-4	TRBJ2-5	CASSRDRAGETQYF	TGTGCCAGCAGTCGGGACAGGGCGGGAGAGACCCAGTACTTC
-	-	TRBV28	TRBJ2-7	CASSPATSSTDYEQYF	TGTGCCAGCAGTCCGGCCACTAGCAGCACGGACTACGAGCAGTACTTC
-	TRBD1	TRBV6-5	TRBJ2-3	CASYYRGLTDTQYF	TGTGCCAGTTATTACAGGGGGCTCACAGATACGCAGTATTTT
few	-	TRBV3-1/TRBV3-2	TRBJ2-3	CASSKQSVREDTQYF	TGTGCCAGCAGCAAGCAGTCGGTTAGGGAGGATACGCAGTATTTT
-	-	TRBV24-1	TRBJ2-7	CATSRGESYEQYF	TGTGCCACCAGTAGGGGGGAGAGTTACGAGCAGTACTTC
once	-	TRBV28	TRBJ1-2	CASKAELRGGYTF	TGTGCCAGCAAGGCGGAGCTCCGAGGTGGCTACACCTTC
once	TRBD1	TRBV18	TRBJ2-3	CASSPILGRTGGWFGTDTQYF	TGTGCCAGCTCACCAATTTTAGGAAGAACAGGGGGCTGGTTCGGCACAGATACGCAGTATTTT
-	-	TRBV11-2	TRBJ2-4	CASGSLGEPKNIQYF	TGTGCCAGCGGAAGCCTCGGGGAACCCAAAAACATTCAGTACTTC
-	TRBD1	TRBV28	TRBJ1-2	CASSPGQGSSYTF	TGTGCCAGCAGCCCGGGACAGGGAAGCAGCTACACCTTC
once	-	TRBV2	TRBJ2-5	CASSAVTQYF	TGTGCCAGCAGTGCTGTGACCCAGTACTTC
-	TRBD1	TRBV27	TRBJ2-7	CASRVWRDRIYEQYF	TGTGCCAGCAGAGTTTGGCGGGACAGGATCTACGAGCAGTACTTC
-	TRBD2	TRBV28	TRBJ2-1	CASTTPGLGSYNEQFF	TGTGCCAGCACTACCCCCGGACTAGGCTCCTACAATGAGCAGTTCTTC
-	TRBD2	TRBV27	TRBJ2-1	CASSFWGRAGNEQFF	TGTGCCAGCAGTTTTTGGGGGAGGGCCGGCAATGAGCAGTTCTTC
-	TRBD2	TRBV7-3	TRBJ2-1	CASSGLAGAYNEQFF	TGTGCCAGCAGCGGCCTAGCGGGAGCGTACAATGAGCAGTTCTTC
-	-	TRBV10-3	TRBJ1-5	CAISESAGGNQPQHF	TGTGCCATCAGTGAGTCTGCGGGCGGCAATCAGCCCCAGCATTTT
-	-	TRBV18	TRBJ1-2	CASSPRQGEGYTF	TGTGCCAGCTCACCGAGGCAGGGAGAGGGCTACACCTTC
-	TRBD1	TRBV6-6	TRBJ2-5	CASTGDRGFPETQYF	TGTGCCAGCACGGGTGACAGGGGGTTTCCAGAGACCCAGTACTTC
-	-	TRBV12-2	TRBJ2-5	CASRSATSGIYFLETQYF	TGTGCAAGTCGCTCCGCGACTAGCGGGATTTATTTTTTGGAGACCCAGTACTTC
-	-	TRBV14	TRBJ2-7	CASSHLSWKGEVSYEQYF	TGTGCCAGCAGCCACCTGTCGTGGAAGGGGGAAGTGTCCTACGAGCAGTACTTC
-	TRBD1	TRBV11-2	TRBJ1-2	CASRTDGQGANYGYTF	TGTGCCAGCAGGACCGATGGACAGGGGGCGAACTATGGCTACACCTTC
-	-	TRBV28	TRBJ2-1	CASSLTPQGTGPKFF	TGTGCCAGCAGTCTAACCCCCCAGGGGACGGGGCCCAAGTTCTTC
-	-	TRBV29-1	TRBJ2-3	CSVGWLSADATQYF	TGCAGCGTCGGATGGCTATCCGCAGACGCTACGCAGTATTTT